Following are 15 T cell receptor beta chains from one sample sequenced in a study of OX40 agonist ivuxolimab in advanced cancers. Only in-frame clones appear in the TCRdb table, and some are missing; sequencing was by immunoSEQ multiplex PCR. The top ten clones hold about 4.1% of a sample with around 70,000 clones, roughly 85% of them seen once. The sequenced sample was CD4+ or CD8+ T cells sorted from blood, obtained in a trial of the OX40 agonist ivuxolimab. These receptors were obtained from an adult with an advanced solid tumor such as melanoma, head and neck, liver or kidney cancer.

This chain connects TRBV6-6 to TRBJ2-3; perhaps TRBD1 as D (6 bases). The CDR3 is made up of 12 amino acids. Trimming pared 6 bases from V and 7 bases from J, leaving 11 bases between. CDR1 and CDR2 from the germline V gene are MNHNY and SVGAGI (reference sequence). The CDR3 nucleotides are TGTGCCAGCAGAAGACAGGACTATACGCAGTATTTT. This codes for CASRRQDYTQYF.

A single count supports this clone. This chain connects TRBV27 to TRBJ2-1; D is uncertain. This CDR3 is 16 amino acids long. The V gene lost 6 bases and the J gene lost 6 bases, with 21 bases spanning the gap. Germline V gene lookup returns CDR1 MNHEY and CDR2 SMNVEV (reference sequence). The CDR3 coding sequence is TGTGCCAGCAGGCCCGGCGTGGGTCTGGGCACCAATGAGCAGTTCTTC. Its protein product is CASRPGVGLGTNEQFF.

The genes are TRBV11-3 and TRBJ2-2; 9 positions agree with TRBD1. The CDR3 has 18 amino acids. Trimming cost V 4 bases and J 1 base; bases outside gene matches: 10. Per germline, CDR1 SGHNT and CDR2 YENEEA. The CDR3 DNA sequence: TGTGCCAGCAGCTCCTATCTTCGGACAGGGGAGAACACCGGGGAGCTGTTTTTT. Translation gives CASSSYLRTGENTGELFF.

This chain connects TRBV19 to TRBJ1-6; 7 bases match TRBD1. This CDR3 spans 14 amino acids. Trimming removed 6 bases from V and 6 bases from J; junction bases left unmatched: 5. Germline V gene lookup returns CDR1 LNHDA and CDR2 SQIVND (reference sequence). CDR3: CASSQTGLNSPLHF. CDR3 bases: TGTGCCAGTAGCCAGACAGGGCTTAATTCACCCCTCCACTTT. The full variable domain, rest sourced from reference TRBV19 and TRBJ1-6, is DGGITQSPKYLFRKEGQNVTLSCEQNLNHDAMYWYRQDPGQGLRLIYYSQIVNDFQKGDIAEGYSVSREKKESFPLTVTSAQKNPTAFYLCASSQTGLNSPLHFGNGTRLTVT.

In this sample, this clone turned up once. The same CDR3 is also encoded by other DNA sequences in this sample. The chain couples TRBV18 to TRBJ2-7; D may be TRBD2 (6 bases). V lost 2 bases to trimming and J lost 4 bases, with 6 bases between them. Germline V gene data show CDR1 as KGHSH and CDR2 as LQKENI. The CDR3 is 12 amino acids. CDR3 region: CASSPGGYEQYF. The CDR3 nucleotides are TGTGCCAGCTCACCAGGGGGGTACGAGCAGTACTTC.

This chain joins TRBV19 and TRBJ1-3; D remains ambiguous. Germline CDR1 is LNHDA and CDR2 is SQIVND (reference sequence). The CDR3 extends over 15 amino acids. Trimming stripped 5 bases from V and 0 bases from J, with 11 bases between. The CDR3 DNA sequence: TGTGCCAGTAGTCGCGGCGCCAACTCTGGAAACACCATATATTTT. This encodes CASSRGANSGNTIYF.

V and J are TRBV19 and TRBJ2-3; D remains ambiguous. Germline V gives CDR1 LNHDA, CDR2 SQIVND (reference sequence). The CDR3 is made up of 13 amino acids. V gave up 2 bases and J gave up 2 bases, with 5 bases separating them. CDR3 nucleotides: TGTGCCAGTAGTATAACAACCACAGATACGCAGTATTTT. It encodes CASSITTTDTQYF. Supplemented by reference TRBV19 and TRBJ2-3, the full variable domain reads DGGITQSPKYLFRKEGQNVTLSCEQNLNHDAMYWYRQDPGQGLRLIYYSQIVNDFQKGDIAEGYSVSREKKESFPLTVTSAQKNPTAFYLCASSITTTDTQYFGPGTRLTVL.

The gene calls are TRBV28 and TRBJ1-5, with D hard to call. In germline, CDR1 is MDHEN, CDR2 SYDVKM. This CDR3 has 13 amino acids. Trimming left V 4 bases short and J 4 bases short, with 8 bases between. This CDR3 reads CASSSPANQPQHF. DNA for the CDR3: TGTGCCAGCAGTTCGCCGGCGAATCAGCCCCAGCATTTT.

The chain joins TRBV7-9 to TRBJ2-1; 8 bases fit TRBD2. J was trimmed by 5 bases and V by 7 bases; bases with no gene match: 16. Germline V gene sequence: CDR1 SEHNR, CDR2 FQNEAQ (reference sequence). This CDR3 has 17 residues. CDR3 protein: CASTLGAGRVWDNEQFF. The CDR3 coding sequence is TGTGCCAGCACCTTGGGGGCCGGGAGGGTTTGGGACAATGAGCAGTTCTTC. Full variable domain (rest looked up from reference TRBV7-9 and TRBJ2-1): DTGVSQNPRHKITKRGQNVTFRCDPISEHNRLYWYRQTLGQGPEFLTYFQNEAQLEKSRLLSDRFSAERPKGSFSTLEIQRTEQGDSAMYLCASTLGAGRVWDNEQFFGPGTRLTVL.

V and J are TRBV5-1 and TRBJ1-3; 7 nucleotides match TRBD1. J lost 3 bases, V lost 4 bases, and 7 bases had no gene match. CDR3 length equals 15 residues. Germline loops: CDR1 SGHRS, CDR2 YFSETQ. CDR3 nucleotide sequence: TGCGCCAGCAGCCCCACAGGGGTAGATGGAAACACCATATATTTT. It translates to CASSPTGVDGNTIYF.

The J gene is TRBJ2-1, the V gene TRBV7-3; TRBD2 matches at 12 bases. Germline V CDR1 and CDR2: SGHTA, FQGTGA. The trim removed 2 bases at V and 9 bases at J, leaving 5 bases unmatched. There are 15 residues in the CDR3. DNA of the CDR3: TGTGCCAGCAGCTTACAATCGACTAGCGGGAGTGAGCAGTTCTTC. It is translated as CASSLQSTSGSEQFF.

V is TRBV7-3 and J is TRBJ2-6; D not certain. The germline V gene encodes CDR1 SGHTA and CDR2 FQGTGA. The V gene lost 2 bases and the J gene lost 3 bases, with 8 bases spanning the gap. The CDR3 runs 15 residues. CDR3 nucleotides: TGTGCCAGCAGCTTATTCGGTGGTGGGGCCAACGTCCTGACTTTC. It encodes CASSLFGGGANVLTF. Based on the CDR3 plus reference TRBV7-3 and TRBJ2-6, the full variable domain is GAGVSQTPSNKVTEKGKYVELRCDPISGHTALYWYRQSLGQGPEFLIYFQGTGAADDSGLPNDRFFAVRPEGSVSTLKIQRTERGDSAVYLCASSLFGGGANVLTFGAGSRLTVL.

The chain is built from TRBV5-1 and TRBJ2-7, with TRBD2 identical over 11 bases. The germline gives CDR1 SGHRS, CDR2 YFSETQ. The trim removed 4 bases at V and 2 bases at J, leaving 5 bases unmatched. This CDR3 contains 15 residues. For the CDR3, the DNA is TGCGCCAGCAGCATGGGACTAGCGGCAACCTACGAGCAGTACTTC. This sequence encodes CASSMGLAATYEQYF.

Only a few counts were recorded for this clone. The rearrangement links TRBV5-8 to TRBJ1-2; D gene unclear. Germline CDR1 SGHTS, CDR2 YDEGEE. CDR3 size: 13 residues. Trimming took 8 bases from V and 4 from J, leaving 15 bases between them. As DNA, the CDR3 is TGTGCCAGTGGTCAGGCAGCCTCCTATGGCTACACCTTC. Its translation is CASGQAASYGYTF.

The CDR3 loop is CASSLYAIGGTEAFF. The CDR3 coding sequence is TGTGCCAGCAGCTTGTACGCCATAGGTGGTACTGAAGCTTTCTTT. This chain joins TRBV5-4 and TRBJ1-1; D remains unclear. Trimming took 1 base from V and 5 from J, leaving 15 bases between them. The germline V gene encodes CDR1 SGHNT and CDR2 YYREEE (reference sequence). This CDR3 comprises 15 residues.